This entry lists 23 T cell receptor beta chains sequenced from one sample in a study of post-analysis software for immune sequencing data. The TCR beta cDNA libraries carried unique molecular identifiers. TCRdb passed the PCR reads through MiXCR, listing each CDR3 protein once. The repertoire holds 150,000 or so distinct CDR3 sequences, about 36% seen once, with 25% to 35% in the top ten. The starting material was blood, obtained after autologous hematopoietic stem cell transplantation. These receptor sequences come from a girl between 5 and 17 years old with multiple sclerosis.

There are a few counts of this clonotype. This chain connects TRBV10-1 to TRBJ2-7, with D hard to call. CDR3 length: 15 residues. Germline values: CDR1 WNHNN, CDR2 SYGVQD (reference sequence). Trimming left V 5 bases short and J 2 bases short, with 16 bases between. Written as DNA, the CDR3 is TGCGCCAGCAGTAAGCAGTTCGACCCTGCCTACGAGCAGTACTTC. Protein sequence: CASSKQFDPAYEQYF.

This clonotype showed up just a few times. The chain uses TRBV18 and TRBJ2-7; TRBD1 aligns across 8 bases. The length of the CDR3 is 14 residues. The V segment lost 5 bases and the J segment 3 bases; nucleotides outside the gene matches: 6. CDR1 is KGHSH, CDR2 LQKENI, per germline. CDR3 DNA sequence: TGTGCCAGCTCAACGACAGGGGAAGGCTACGAGCAGTACTTC. Its translation: CASSTTGEGYEQYF.

The chain links TRBV27 to TRBJ2-6; D unresolved. In germline, CDR1 is MNHEY, CDR2 SMNVEV (reference sequence). The V and J ends lost 5 bases and 1 base respectively, with 9 bases between them. The CDR3 has 15 amino acids. The CDR3 region has the DNA TGTGCCAGCAGTCCAGGACGATCTGGGGCCAACGTCCTGACTTTC. As protein: CASSPGRSGANVLTF.

The J gene is TRBJ2-2, the V gene TRBV29-1, with TRBD1 matching 10 bases. CDR3 size: 16 residues. The trim removed 4 bases at V and 0 bases at J, leaving 5 bases unmatched. The germline V gene encodes CDR1 SQVTM and CDR2 ANQGSEA. The CDR3 region has the DNA TGCAGCGTTGTCCGGGACAGGGGCGCGAACACCGGGGAGCTGTTTTTT. Translated, it gives CSVVRDRGANTGELFF.

This clonotype was detected ten times or more. V is TRBV29-1 and J is TRBJ2-3; 7 bases agree with TRBD2. Germline trimming cut 7 bases from V and 5 bases from J; bases unmatched to any gene: 6. Germline loops: CDR1 SQVTM, CDR2 ANQGSEA. This CDR3 contains 12 residues. In nucleotides, the CDR3 is TGCAGCGCGCGGGAGCAGGTAGATACGCAGTATTTT. Protein product: CSAREQVDTQYF.

This clonotype came up a few times. The chain carries TRBV5-1 and TRBJ2-5; no clear D. This CDR3 contains 16 residues. Germline CDR1 is SGHRS and CDR2 is YFSETQ. Trimming took off 2 bases at V and 4 bases at J, with 18 bases between the two ends. CDR3 DNA: TGCGCCAGCAGCTTTTCCTTACCCGCCGAAGGAGAGACCCAGTACTTC. Translating it yields CASSFSLPAEGETQYF.

The rearrangement links TRBV28 to TRBJ1-1; D gene uncertain. CDR3 length: 15 residues. Deletions cut 2 bases from V and 1 base from J, with 11 bases between. Germline CDR1 reads MDHEN; CDR2 reads SYDVKM. Written as DNA, the CDR3 is TGTGCCAGCAGTTTACTGGGCTGGAAGAACACTGAAGCTTTCTTT. Its protein product is CASSLLGWKNTEAFF. The whole variable domain, remainder taken from reference TRBV28 and TRBJ1-1, is DVKVTQSSRYLVKRTGEKVFLECVQDMDHENMFWYRQDPGLGLRLIYFSYDVKMKEKGDIPEGYSVSREKKERFSLILESASTNQTSMYLCASSLLGWKNTEAFFGQGTRLTVV.

The genes are TRBV5-8 and TRBJ2-5; maybe TRBD2 (6 bases). Germline V gene sequence: CDR1 SGHTS, CDR2 YDEGEE. Between the trimmed V and J ends, which lost 0 bases and 7 bases, there was a span of 10 bases. There are 13 residues in the CDR3. The CDR3 sequence: CASSLERGTTQYF. CDR3 nucleotide sequence: TGTGCCAGCAGCTTGGAACGCGGGACGACCCAGTACTTC. The full variable domain, in which reference TRBV5-8 and TRBJ2-5 provide the parts outside the CDR3, is EAGVTQSPTHLIKTRGQQATLRCSPISGHTSVYWYQQALGLGLQFLLWYDEGEERNRGNFPPRFSGRQFPNYSSELNVNALELEDSALYLCASSLERGTTQYFGPGTRLLVL.

The gene calls are TRBV12-3 or TRBV12-4 and TRBJ2-4; maybe TRBD1 (7 bases). The V end was cut by 8 bases, the J end by 2 bases, with 16 bases between. The CDR3 spans 15 residues. The CDR3 sequence: CASRGNRGTKNIQYF. CDR3 DNA: TGTGCCAGCCGCGGGAACAGGGGAACCAAAAACATTCAGTACTTC.

The chain employs TRBV5-6 and TRBJ2-3, with D perhaps TRBD1 (6 bases). Germline lookup yields CDR1 SGHDT and CDR2 YYEEEE. V dropped 3 bases and J dropped 6 bases, with 17 bases sitting between them. The CDR3 covers 15 residues. CDR3 loop: CASSYGTGSPDTQYF. Here the CDR3 DNA reads TGTGCCAGCAGCTATGGTACAGGGTCCCCGGATACGCAGTATTTT.

This chain connects TRBV20-1 to TRBJ2-1, with a possible D match to TRBD2 (6 bases). The V and J ends lost 2 bases and 2 bases respectively, with 19 bases between them. The CDR3 spans 17 residues. The germline V gene encodes CDR1 DFQATT and CDR2 SNEGSKA (reference sequence). The CDR3 nucleotides are TGCAGTGCTAGAACCTCGTGGGGGGAGACCCCCTACAATGAGCAGTTCTTC. It translates to CSARTSWGETPYNEQFF.

A few counts support this clonotype. The chain joins TRBV14 to TRBJ1-1; D is undetermined. The CDR3 consists of 13 residues. V was trimmed by 4 bases and J by 0 bases, leaving 6 bases between them. Germline-derived CDR1 and CDR2 are SGHDN and FVKESK. CDR3 sequence (DNA): TGTGCCAGCAGCCCGAAGGTGAACACTGAAGCTTTCTTT. Translation: CASSPKVNTEAFF.

The chain is built from TRBV5-1 and TRBJ2-7; tentative D call: TRBD1 (5 bases). Germline CDR1 and CDR2: SGHRS and YFSETQ. CDR3 size: 13 residues. The ends were cut back, 6 bases at V and 3 bases at J, with 13 bases in the middle. DNA of the CDR3: TGCGCCAGCACAGACCAGGGTATCTACGAGCAGTACTTC. Translated: CASTDQGIYEQYF.

This clonotype was recorded a few times. This chain links TRBV7-2 with TRBJ2-5, with D perhaps TRBD1 (6 bases). The CDR3 spans 16 residues. CDR1 is SGHTA, CDR2 FQGNSA, per germline. V shed 6 bases and J shed 5 bases, with 22 bases lying between them. The CDR3: CASSPIRGGLGETQYF. CDR3 nucleotide sequence: TGTGCCAGCAGTCCCATCAGGGGCGGGCTTGGTGAGACCCAGTACTTC.

V gene TRBV27 combines with J gene TRBJ2-1, with D tentatively TRBD2 (6 bases). V was pared by 3 bases and J by 6 bases, with 15 bases between. CDR1 and CDR2 (germline): MNHEY, SMNVEV (reference sequence). The CDR3 contains 15 residues. The CDR3: CASSFGLAPANEQFF. In DNA form, the CDR3 reads TGTGCCAGCAGTTTCGGTCTAGCGCCGGCCAATGAGCAGTTCTTC.

In its sample, this clonotype was seen a few times. This rearrangement joins TRBV20-1 to TRBJ2-7; tentative D call: TRBD2 (6 bases). The V gene's germline CDR1 is DFQATT and CDR2 SNEGSKA (reference sequence). Trimming left V 3 bases short and J 3 bases short, with 18 bases between. This CDR3 contains 15 residues. CDR3 residues: CSARATAGDFYEQYF. Written as DNA, the CDR3 is TGCAGTGCTAGGGCGACAGCGGGTGACTTCTACGAGCAGTACTTC.

The rearrangement joins TRBV5-1 to TRBJ2-4; D may match TRBD1 or TRBD2 (6 bases each). The CDR3 sequence is 18 residues long. Germline V lookup: CDR1 SGHRS, CDR2 YFSETQ. Trimming shortened V by 4 bases and J by 4 bases, and 24 bases separated the two germline ends. CDR3 bases: TGCGCCAGCAGCCAGTCGACAAGGGGGGCCACAACTAAAAACATTCAGTACTTC. Residues: CASSQSTRGATTKNIQYF.

This chain links TRBV7-6 with TRBJ2-3; 8 bases match TRBD2. Germline loops: CDR1 SGHVS, CDR2 FNYEAQ. The CDR3 length is 14 residues. The J segment lost 4 bases and the V segment lost 5 bases, leaving 5 bases of the junction unmatched. CDR3 protein: CASSKRESPDTQYF. CDR3 nucleotides: TGTGCCAGCAGCAAGCGGGAGTCTCCAGATACGCAGTATTTT.

This rearrangement joins TRBV28 to TRBJ2-7, with 10 bases lining up with TRBD1. The CDR3 has 15 residues. Germline values: CDR1 MDHEN, CDR2 SYDVKM. The ends lost 5 bases at V and 7 bases at J; junction bases unmatched: 11. CDR3 DNA sequence: TGTGCCAGCAGTCCAATAGGGACAGGGGTGAGGGAGCAGTACTTC. Protein product: CASSPIGTGVREQYF.

Ten or more counts support this clonotype. The V and J genes are TRBV27 and TRBJ2-7, with TRBD2 matching 10 bases. This CDR3 is 14 amino acids long. Trimming at V came to 7 bases and at J to 3 bases, leaving 6 bases not matched to a gene. Germline CDR1 MNHEY, CDR2 SMNVEV (reference sequence). The CDR3: CASKRAGGRYEQYF. In DNA form, the CDR3 reads TGTGCCAGCAAAAGAGCGGGAGGGCGCTACGAGCAGTACTTC.

CDR3 sequence (DNA): TGTGCCAGCAGCGGTGGGACAGGGACATTGAACACTGAAGCTTTCTTT. This encodes CASSGGTGTLNTEAFF. J is TRBJ1-1 and V is TRBV5-6; 9 nucleotides align to TRBD1. Unmatched junction bases numbered 7, after V lost 4 bases and J lost 0 bases. Germline V gene data show CDR1 as SGHDT and CDR2 as YYEEEE. CDR3 size: 16 residues.

This clonotype was counted once. The chain employs TRBV20-1 and TRBJ1-5; D unresolved. The V end was cut by 3 bases, the J end by 6 bases, with 12 bases between. The germline V gene has CDR1 DFQATT and CDR2 SNEGSKA (reference sequence). The CDR3 is 13 residues long. The CDR3 nucleotides read TGCAGTGCTAGTTACGGGATTGGTCAGCCCCAGCATTTT. Translation gives CSASYGIGQPQHF.

This clonotype was observed a few times. J is TRBJ2-7 and V is TRBV2, with 8 nucleotides matching TRBD2. Germline-derived CDR1 and CDR2 are SNHLY and FYNNEI. Unmatched junction bases numbered 5, after V lost 1 base and J lost 3 bases. The CDR3 is 15 residues long. CDR3 protein: CASSEGLAGIYEQYF. CDR3 nucleotides: TGTGCCAGCAGTGAAGGGCTAGCGGGCATCTACGAGCAGTACTTC. The entire variable domain, with the rest obtained from reference TRBV2 and TRBJ2-7, is as follows: EPEVTQTPSHQVTQMGQEVILRCVPISNHLYFYWYRQILGQKVEFLVSFYNNEISEKSEIFDDQFSVERPDGSNFTLKIRSTKLEDSAMYFCASSEGLAGIYEQYFGPGTRLTVT.